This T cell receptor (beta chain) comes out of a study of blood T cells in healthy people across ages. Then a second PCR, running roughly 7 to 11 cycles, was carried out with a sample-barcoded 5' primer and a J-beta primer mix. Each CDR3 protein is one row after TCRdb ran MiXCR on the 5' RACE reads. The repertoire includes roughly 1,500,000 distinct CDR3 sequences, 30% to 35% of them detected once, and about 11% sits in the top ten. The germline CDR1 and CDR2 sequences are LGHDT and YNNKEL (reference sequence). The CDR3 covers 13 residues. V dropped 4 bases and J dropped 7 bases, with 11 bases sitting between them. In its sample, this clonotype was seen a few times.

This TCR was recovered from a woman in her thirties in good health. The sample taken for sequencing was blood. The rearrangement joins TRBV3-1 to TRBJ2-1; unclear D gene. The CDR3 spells CASSREIPNEQFF. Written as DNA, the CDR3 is TGTGCCAGCAGCCGAGAGATCCCAAATGAGCAGTTCTTC.